The clone carrying this T cell receptor beta chain was detected only a few times. Other DNA sequences within the sample encode an identical CDR3. Sequencing used immunoSEQ multiplex PCR; TCRdb keeps in-frame clones, though not all of them. The sample includes 65,000 to 85,000 clones, around 87% of them seen just once. The data derive from a study of control samples from healthy donors and cancer patients. Looked up from germline, CDR1 is SNHLY and CDR2 is FYNNEI. With 8 bases removed from V and 1 base from J, the gap between germline ends came to 4 bases. The CDR3 has 11 residues. The gene calls are TRBV2 and TRBJ2-3; D not certain. The clonotype was recovered from a woman aged 45-60 years with head and neck cancer. The sequencing sample was made of PBMCs. CDR3 DNA sequence: TGTGCCAGCGAAGGCACAGATACGCAGTATTTT. It translates to CASEGTDTQYF.